This T cell receptor beta chain stems from a study of T cells in Graves' hyperthyroidism and ophthalmopathy. CDR3 length equals 14 residues. Looked up from germline, CDR1 is MNHNS and CDR2 is SASEGT. V gave up 10 bases and J gave up 8 bases, with 23 bases separating them. Template material for amplifying TCR beta CDR3 regions consisted of RNA transcripts. The HTBI primer set was used in a first-round RT-PCR of the TCR CDR3. TCRdb analysed the multiplex PCR reads with MiXCR anew, one entry per CDR3 protein. The repertoire holds 150,000 to 200,000 distinct CDR3 sequences, with 9.4% as singletons. This clonotype has a count of ten or more.

Sequencing was done on a sample of blood. The rearrangement joins TRBV6-1 to TRBJ1-2; a possible D gene is TRBD1 (5 bases). This clonotype was sampled from a woman younger than 30 with Graves' hyperthyroidism that later progressed to Graves' ophthalmopathy. CDR3 DNA sequence: TGTGCCACCAGGTCAGAGGGGCGAGTTGAGGGCTACACCTTC. Translation: CATRSEGRVEGYTF.